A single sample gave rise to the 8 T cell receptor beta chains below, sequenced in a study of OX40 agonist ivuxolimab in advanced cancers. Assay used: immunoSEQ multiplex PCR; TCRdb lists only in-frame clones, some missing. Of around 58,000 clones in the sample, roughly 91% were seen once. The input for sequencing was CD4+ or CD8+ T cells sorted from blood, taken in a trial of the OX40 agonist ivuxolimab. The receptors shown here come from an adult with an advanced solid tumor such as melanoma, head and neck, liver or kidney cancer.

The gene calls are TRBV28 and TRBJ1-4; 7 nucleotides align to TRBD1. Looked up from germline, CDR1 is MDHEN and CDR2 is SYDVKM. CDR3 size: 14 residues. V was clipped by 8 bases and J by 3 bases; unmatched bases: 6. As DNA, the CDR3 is TGTGCCAGCTTCGCCGGGACAGCTAATGAAAAACTGTTTTTT. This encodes CASFAGTANEKLFF.

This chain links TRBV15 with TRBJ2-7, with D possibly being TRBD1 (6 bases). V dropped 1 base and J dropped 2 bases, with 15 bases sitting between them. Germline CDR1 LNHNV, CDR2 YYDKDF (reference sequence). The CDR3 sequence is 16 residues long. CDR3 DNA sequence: TGTGCCACCAGCAGAGGGCGAAAGGACAGACCCTACGAGCAGTACTTC. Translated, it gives CATSRGRKDRPYEQYF.

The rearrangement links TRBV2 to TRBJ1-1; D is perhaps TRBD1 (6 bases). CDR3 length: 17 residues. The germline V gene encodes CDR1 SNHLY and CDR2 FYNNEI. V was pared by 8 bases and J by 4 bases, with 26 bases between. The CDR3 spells CASREGGPAGSGTEAFF. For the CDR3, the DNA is TGTGCCAGCCGAGAGGGGGGCCCGGCGGGTTCCGGCACTGAAGCTTTCTTT.

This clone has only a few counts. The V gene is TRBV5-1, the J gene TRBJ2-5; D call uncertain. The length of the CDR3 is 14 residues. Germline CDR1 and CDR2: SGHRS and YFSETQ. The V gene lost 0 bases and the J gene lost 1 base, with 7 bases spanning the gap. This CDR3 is CASSLGQAQETQYF. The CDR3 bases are TGCGCCAGCAGCTTGGGGCAGGCCCAAGAGACCCAGTACTTC.

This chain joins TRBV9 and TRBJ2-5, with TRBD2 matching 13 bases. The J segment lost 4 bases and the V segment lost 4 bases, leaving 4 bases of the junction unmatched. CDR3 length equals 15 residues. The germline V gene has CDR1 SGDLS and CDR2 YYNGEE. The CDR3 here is CASSTGLAGLETQYF. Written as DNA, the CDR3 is TGTGCCAGCAGCACGGGACTAGCGGGGTTAGAGACCCAGTACTTC.

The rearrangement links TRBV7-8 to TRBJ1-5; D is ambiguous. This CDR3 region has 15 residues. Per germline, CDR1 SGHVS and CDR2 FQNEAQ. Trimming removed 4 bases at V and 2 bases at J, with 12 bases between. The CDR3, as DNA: TGTGCCAGCAGCTCCATGTTTCGGGGCAATCAGCCCCAGCATTTT. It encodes CASSSMFRGNQPQHF.

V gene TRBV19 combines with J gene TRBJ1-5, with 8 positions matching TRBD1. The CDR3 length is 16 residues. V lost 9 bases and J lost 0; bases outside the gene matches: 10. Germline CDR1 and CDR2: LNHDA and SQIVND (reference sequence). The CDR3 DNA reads TGTGCCAGCTTTGGACAGGGAGCTGGTAGCAATCAGCCCCAGCATTTT. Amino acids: CASFGQGAGSNQPQHF.

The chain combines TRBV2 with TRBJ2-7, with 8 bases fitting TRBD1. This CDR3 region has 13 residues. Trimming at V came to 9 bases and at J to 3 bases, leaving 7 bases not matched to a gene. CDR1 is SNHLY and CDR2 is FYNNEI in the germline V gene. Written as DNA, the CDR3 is TGTGCCAGTGACAGGGGCGTAGTCTACGAGCAGTACTTC. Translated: CASDRGVVYEQYF.